These 17 T cell receptor beta chains originate from one sample sequenced in a study of cytomegalovirus exposure and HLA in healthy donors. The primer mix had 60 Vbeta and 13 Jbeta primers. The assay was immunoSEQ multiplex PCR, and TCRdb's table has in-frame clones only and misses some. The sample includes 100,000 to 150,000 clones, about 81% of them seen just once. Sequences were obtained from PBMCs. The receptors come from a woman aged 25 to 45 in good health and CMV-seronegative.

The chain couples TRBV4-1 to TRBJ2-3, with TRBD2 identical over 10 bases. The CDR3 is made up of 16 amino acids. Germline-derived CDR1 and CDR2 are MGHRA and YSYEKL. V gave up 1 base and J gave up 4 bases; unmatched junction bases: 5. CDR3 bases: TGCGCCAGCAGCCAAGTCGGAGCGGGGGGGGCAGATACGCAGTATTTT. As protein: CASSQVGAGGADTQYF.

The chain uses TRBV2 and TRBJ1-3; D gene ambiguous. Trimming removed 1 base from V and 0 bases from J, with 7 bases in between. Germline assignment: CDR1 SNHLY and CDR2 FYNNEI. The length of the CDR3 is 15 residues. CDR3 sequence reads: CASSEVGVSGNTIYF. CDR3 in DNA: TGTGCCAGCAGTGAAGTCGGGGTCTCTGGAAACACCATATATTTT.

The chain links TRBV5-4 to TRBJ2-5; tentative D call: TRBD1 (6 bases). Trimming took off 0 bases at V and 5 bases at J, with 17 bases between the two ends. This CDR3 region has 16 residues. Germline CDR1 reads SGHNT; CDR2 reads YYREEE (reference sequence). CDR3 sequence (DNA): TGTGCCAGCAGCTTGGAGGTGGCTCAGGGGCGGGAGACCCAGTACTTC. Protein sequence: CASSLEVAQGRETQYF. The full variable domain, rest sourced from reference TRBV5-4 and TRBJ2-5, is ETGVTQSPTHLIKTRGQQVTLRCSSQSGHNTVSWYQQALGQGPQFIFQYYREEENGRGNFPPRFSGLQFPNYSSELNVNALELDDSALYLCASSLEVAQGRETQYFGPGTRLLVL.

DNA for the CDR3: TGTGCCAGCAGCTTCGGCGGCGGGGGGACCCAGTACTTC. This translates into CASSFGGGGTQYF. This chain links TRBV11-2 with TRBJ2-5; 7 bases are a match to TRBD2. J lost 7 bases, V lost 3 bases, and 5 bases had no gene match. Germline CDR1 and CDR2: SGHAT and FQNNGV. The CDR3 extends over 13 amino acids.

This CDR3 is CASSPGQGGTVQYF. The CDR3 bases are TGTGCCAGCAGCCCTGGACAGGGGGGGACGGTCCAGTACTTC. The chain is built from TRBV7-3 and TRBJ2-5; 10 bases align to TRBD1. The V and J ends lost 5 bases and 10 bases, in that order; junction bases with no gene match: 10. The CDR3 has 14 amino acids. Germline CDR1 SGHTA, CDR2 FQGTGA.

This chain uses TRBV12-5 with TRBJ1-1; TRBD1 is a possible D gene (6 bases). Germline CDR1 reads LGHNT; CDR2 reads FRNRAP. V gave up 5 bases and J gave up 4 bases, with 17 bases separating them. The CDR3 consists of 15 residues. The CDR3 region is CASGTPGGRSTEAFF. The CDR3 DNA sequence: TGTGCTAGTGGTACTCCCGGGGGGCGGAGCACTGAAGCTTTCTTT.

The chain has TRBV19 and TRBJ2-7; 7 bases fit TRBD2. CDR3 length: 14 amino acids. V lost 4 bases, J lost 2 bases, and 5 bases stayed unmatched. The germline CDR1 and CDR2 sequences are LNHDA and SQIVND (reference sequence). The CDR3 region has the DNA TGTGCCAGTAGTACCGGACGGGGGGCCTACGAGCAGTACTTC. Translating it yields CASSTGRGAYEQYF.

The V and J genes are TRBV19 and TRBJ2-5; 9 nucleotides line up with TRBD1. The DNA end favors TRBJ2-7, so the J call may be wrong. CDR3 length: 16 residues. Germline-derived CDR1 and CDR2 are LNHDA and SQIVND (reference sequence). This CDR3 reads CASSIGTGGGSYEQYF. CDR3 in DNA: TGTGCCAGTAGTATAGGTACAGGGGGCGGGTCCTACGAGCAGTACTTC.

The chain couples TRBV6-4 to TRBJ2-3; TRBD2 aligns across 10 bases. The V segment lost 0 bases and the J segment 0 bases; nucleotides outside the gene matches: 0. The CDR3 consists of 16 residues. Germline CDR1 MRHNA, CDR2 SNTAGT. Here the CDR3 reads CASSDSTSGSTDTQYF. CDR3 DNA sequence: TGTGCCAGCAGTGACTCGACTAGCGGGAGCACAGATACGCAGTATTTT.

CDR3 sequence reads: CASSIDGGTGTNEQFF. The CDR3 nucleotides read TGTGCCAGTAGTATAGATGGGGGGACAGGGACCAATGAGCAGTTCTTC. The gene calls are TRBV19 and TRBJ2-1, with 9 nucleotides matching TRBD1. The CDR3 is 16 amino acids. Trimming took 0 bases from V and 6 from J; bases not matched to a gene: 6. Looked up from germline, CDR1 is LNHDA and CDR2 is SQIVND (reference sequence).

CDR3 loop: CASSFNRRGGNEQFF. CDR3 bases: TGTGCCAGCAGTTTTAACCGGAGAGGTGGCAATGAGCAGTTCTTC. V gene TRBV6-5 combines with J gene TRBJ2-1; D uncertain. In germline, CDR1 is MNHEY, CDR2 SVGAGI. The CDR3 sequence is 15 residues long. Trimming took 4 bases from V and 6 from J, leaving 16 bases between them.

The J gene is TRBJ2-3, the V gene TRBV6-5, with a weak D call TRBD1 (5 bases). The CDR3 has 16 residues. Germline V gene sequence: CDR1 MNHEY, CDR2 SVGAGI. The germline V and J ends were trimmed by 0 bases and 1 base, with 11 bases remaining between them. The CDR3 loop is CASSYSLGAGTDTQYF. CDR3 in DNA: TGTGCCAGCAGTTACTCTCTTGGGGCCGGCACAGATACGCAGTATTTT.

The chain has TRBV18 and TRBJ1-1; D uncertain. Germline-derived CDR1 and CDR2 are KGHSH and LQKENI. This CDR3 is 14 amino acids long. Trimming took 3 bases from V and 1 from J, leaving 9 bases between them. The CDR3 protein is CASSPLESNTEAFF. CDR3 DNA: TGTGCCAGCTCACCTTTGGAGTCGAACACTGAAGCTTTCTTT. The full variable domain, with the rest looked up from reference TRBV18 and TRBJ1-1, is NAGVMQNPRHLVRRRGQEARLRCSPMKGHSHVYWYRQLPEEGLKFMVYLQKENIIDESGMPKERFSAEFPKEGPSILRIQQVVRGDSAAYFCASSPLESNTEAFFGQGTRLTVV.

The chain is built from TRBV7-9 and TRBJ2-5, with 8 bases lining up with TRBD2. The germline V gene has CDR1 SEHNR and CDR2 FQNEAQ (reference sequence). This CDR3 has 16 amino acids. V was pared by 1 base and J by 3 bases, with 7 bases of the junction left unmatched. CDR3 protein: CASSLGPGLGEETQYF. CDR3 coding DNA: TGTGCCAGCAGCTTAGGGCCGGGACTAGGGGAAGAGACCCAGTACTTC.

The chain has TRBV4-3 and TRBJ1-1; maybe TRBD1 (6 bases). The CDR3 contains 18 residues. V lost 0 bases and J lost 3, with 20 bases in between. Per germline, CDR1 LGHNA and CDR2 YSLEER. The CDR3 coding sequence is TGCGCCAGCAGCCAAGAGAAGGCGGGGGCCCACGTAGACACTGAAGCTTTCTTT. Residues: CASSQEKAGAHVDTEAFF.

The chain links TRBV11-2 to TRBJ1-2; D is uncertain. Germline CDR1 reads SGHAT; CDR2 reads FQNNGV. The CDR3 spans 13 residues. With 4 bases removed from V and 2 bases from J, the gap between germline ends came to 8 bases. In nucleotides, the CDR3 is TGTGCCAGCAGCTCACGGGAGAACTATGGCTACACCTTC. Its translation: CASSSRENYGYTF. The full variable domain, in which reference TRBV11-2 and TRBJ1-2 provide the parts outside the CDR3, is EAGVAQSPRYKIIEKRQSVAFWCNPISGHATLYWYQQILGQGPKLLIQFQNNGVVDDSQLPKDRFSAERLKGVDSTLKIQPAKLEDSAVYLCASSSRENYGYTFGSGTRLTVV.

The chain recombines TRBV19 with TRBJ2-5, with D hard to call. This CDR3 is 14 amino acids long. CDR1 is LNHDA and CDR2 is SQIVND in the germline V gene (reference sequence). Trimming stripped 3 bases from V and 1 base from J, with 9 bases between. For the CDR3, the DNA is TGTGCCAGTAGTATGCGGATACCCCAAGAGACCCAGTACTTC. Protein: CASSMRIPQETQYF.